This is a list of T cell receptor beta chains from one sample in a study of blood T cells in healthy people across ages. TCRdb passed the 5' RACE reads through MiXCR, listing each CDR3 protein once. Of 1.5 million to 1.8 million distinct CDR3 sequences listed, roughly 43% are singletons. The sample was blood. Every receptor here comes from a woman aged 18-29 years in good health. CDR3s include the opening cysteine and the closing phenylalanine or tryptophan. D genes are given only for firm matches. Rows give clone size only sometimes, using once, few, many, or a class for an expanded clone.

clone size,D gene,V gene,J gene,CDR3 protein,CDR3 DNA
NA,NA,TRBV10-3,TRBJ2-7,CAISERGQSNEQYF,TGTGCCATCAGTGAACGAGGACAGTCCAACGAGCAGTACTTC
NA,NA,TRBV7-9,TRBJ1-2,CASRDSRTENYGYTF,TGTGCCAGCAGGGACTCCCGGACGGAAAACTATGGCTACACCTTC
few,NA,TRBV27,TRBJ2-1,CASTAQVPYNEQFF,TGTGCCAGCACCGCACAGGTCCCCTACAATGAGCAGTTCTTC
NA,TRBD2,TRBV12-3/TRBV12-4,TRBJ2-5,CASRGTRGEQYF,TGTGCCAGCAGAGGGACTAGGGGTGAGCAGTACTTC
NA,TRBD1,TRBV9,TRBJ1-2,CASSADRGGYGYTF,TGTGCCAGCAGCGCCGACAGGGGTGGGTATGGCTACACCTTC
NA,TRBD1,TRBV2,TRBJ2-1,CASMGQFTYNEQFF,TGTGCCAGCATGGGACAGTTCACCTACAATGAGCAGTTCTTC
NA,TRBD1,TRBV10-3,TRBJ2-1,CAISRQGNEQFF,TGTGCCATCAGTAGACAGGGGAATGAGCAGTTCTTC
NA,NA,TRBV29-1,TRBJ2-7,CSVYTLQGPSPYEQYF,TGCAGCGTCTATACCTTGCAGGGGCCCAGTCCCTACGAGCAGTACTTC
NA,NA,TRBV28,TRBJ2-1,CASTTSLVNEQFF,TGTGCCAGCACCACTAGTTTGGTCAATGAGCAGTTCTTC
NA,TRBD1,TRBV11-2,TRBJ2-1,CASSFPWDRASYNEQFF,TGTGCCAGCAGCTTTCCCTGGGACAGAGCCTCCTACAATGAGCAGTTCTTC
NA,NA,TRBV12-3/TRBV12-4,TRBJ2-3,CASSLAPRWTSTDMQYF,TGTGCCAGCAGTTTAGCGCCGAGGTGGACCAGCACAGATATGCAGTATTTT
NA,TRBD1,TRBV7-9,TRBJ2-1,CASIPPGQRRGSGPYGQFF,TGTGCCAGCATCCCGCCGGGACAGCGGAGAGGGTCGGGGCCCTATGGGCAGTTCTTC
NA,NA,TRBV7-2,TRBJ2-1,CASSLQGVVEQFF,TGTGCCAGCAGCTTACAGGGAGTGGTTGAGCAGTTCTTC
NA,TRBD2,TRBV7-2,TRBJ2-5,CASSLAPRLAGEWEQYF,TGTGCCAGCAGCTTAGCTCCTAGACTAGCGGGGGAATGGGAGCAGTACTTC
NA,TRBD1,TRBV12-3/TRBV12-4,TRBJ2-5,CASSWGQSDNEQYF,TGTGCCAGCTCGTGGGGACAGAGCGACAATGAGCAGTACTTC
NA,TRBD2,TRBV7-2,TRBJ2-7,CASSSVAGGTYEQYF,TGTGCCAGCAGCTCCGTAGCGGGGGGCACCTACGAGCAGTACTTC
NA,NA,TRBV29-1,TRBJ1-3,CSVDVSGPGNTIYF,TGCAGCGTTGATGTATCTGGTCCTGGAAACACCATATATTTT
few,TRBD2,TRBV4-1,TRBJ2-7,CASSQVAAASGTYEQYF,TGCGCCAGCAGCCAAGTTGCAGCTGCTAGCGGAACCTACGAGCAGTACTTC
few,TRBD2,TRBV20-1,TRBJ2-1,CSATLAGVNEQFF,TGCAGTGCTACATTGGCGGGGGTGAATGAGCAGTTCTTC
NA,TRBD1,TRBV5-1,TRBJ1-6,CAGSLRGTGTLWDNSPLHF,TGCGCCGGCAGCTTGCGCGGGACAGGGACCCTCTGGGATAATTCACCCCTCCACTTT
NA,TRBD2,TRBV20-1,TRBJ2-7,CSAGGGINSYEQYF,TGCAGTGCCGGGGGAGGGATCAACTCCTACGAGCAGTACTTC
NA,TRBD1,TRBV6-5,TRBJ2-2,CASKRFGQVAGGELFF,TGTGCCAGCAAAAGGTTCGGACAGGTGGCCGGCGGGGAGCTGTTTTTT
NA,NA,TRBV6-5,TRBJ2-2,CASRLVRSNTGELFF,TGTGCCAGCCGTCTCGTACGGTCGAACACCGGGGAGCTGTTTTTT
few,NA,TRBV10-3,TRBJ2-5,CAIRGGISETQYF,TGTGCCATCAGAGGGGGTATCAGCGAGACCCAGTACTTC
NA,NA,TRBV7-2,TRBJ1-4,CASSKTSTNEKLFF,TGTGCCAGCAGTAAGACATCAACTAATGAAAAACTGTTTTTT
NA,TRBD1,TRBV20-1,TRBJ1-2,CSARGTVQGYTF,TGCAGTGCTAGGGGGACAGTACAAGGCTACACCTTC